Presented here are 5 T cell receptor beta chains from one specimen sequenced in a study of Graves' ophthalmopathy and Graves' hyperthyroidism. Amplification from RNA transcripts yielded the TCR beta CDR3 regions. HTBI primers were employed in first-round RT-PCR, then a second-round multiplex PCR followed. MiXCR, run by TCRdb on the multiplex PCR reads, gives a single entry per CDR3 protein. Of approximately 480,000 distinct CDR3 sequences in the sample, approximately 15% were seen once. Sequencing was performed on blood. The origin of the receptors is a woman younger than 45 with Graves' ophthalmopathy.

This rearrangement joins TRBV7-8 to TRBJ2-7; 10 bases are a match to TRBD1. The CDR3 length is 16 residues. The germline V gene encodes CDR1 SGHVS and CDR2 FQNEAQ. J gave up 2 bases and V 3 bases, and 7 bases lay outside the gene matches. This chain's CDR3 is CASSFPSGQGTYEQYF. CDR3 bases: TGTGCCAGCAGCTTCCCGTCGGGACAGGGGACCTACGAGCAGTACTTC.

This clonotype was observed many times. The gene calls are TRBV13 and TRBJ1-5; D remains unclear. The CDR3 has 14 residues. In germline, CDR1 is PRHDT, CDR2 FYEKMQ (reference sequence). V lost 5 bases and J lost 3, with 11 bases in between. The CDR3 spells CASSLRGYNQPQHF. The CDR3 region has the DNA TGTGCCAGCAGCCTTCGAGGGTACAATCAGCCCCAGCATTTT. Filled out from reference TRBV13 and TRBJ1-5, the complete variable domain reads AAGVIQSPRHLIKEKRETATLKCYPIPRHDTVYWYQQGPGQDPQFLISFYEKMQSDKGSIPDRFSAQQFSDYHSELNMSSLELGDSALYFCASSLRGYNQPQHFGDGTRLSIL.

The CDR3: CASSQDLSVNQPQHF. Written as DNA, the CDR3 is TGTGCCAGCAGCCAAGATCTCTCGGTCAATCAGCCCCAGCATTTT. The rearrangement joins TRBV4-2 to TRBJ1-5; D is uncertain. V shed 0 bases and J shed 3 bases, with 9 bases lying between them. This CDR3 is built from 15 residues. In germline, CDR1 is LGHNA, CDR2 YNFKEQ.

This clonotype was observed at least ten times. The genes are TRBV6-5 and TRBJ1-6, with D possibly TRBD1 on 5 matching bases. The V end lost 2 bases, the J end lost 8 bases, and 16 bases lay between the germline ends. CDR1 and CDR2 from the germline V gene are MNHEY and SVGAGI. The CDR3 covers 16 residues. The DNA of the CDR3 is TGTGCCAGCAGTTACACTTTCGCAGGGAGGGATTCACCCCTCCACTTT. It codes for CASSYTFAGRDSPLHF.

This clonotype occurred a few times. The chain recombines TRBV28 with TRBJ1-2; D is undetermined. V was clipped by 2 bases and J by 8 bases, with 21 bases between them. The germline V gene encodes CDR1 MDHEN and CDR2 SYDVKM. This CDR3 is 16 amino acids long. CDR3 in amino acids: CASSLRPEGSRRGYTF. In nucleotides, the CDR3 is TGTGCCAGCAGTTTACGGCCGGAAGGCAGCCGGCGCGGCTACACCTTC.